These 13 T cell receptor beta chains originate from one sample sequenced in a study of shared clonotypes between healthy human individuals. Clones were sequenced by immunoSEQ multiplex PCR, and TCRdb holds only the in-frame ones, with some missing. The profile shows about 1 million clones, about 75% of them singletons. Sequenced input: memory CD4+ T cells sorted from blood. Subset given: CD45RA-negative fraction. All receptors come from a man between 18 and 35 years old in good health.

The genes are TRBV4-1 and TRBJ1-4, with D unresolved. Between the trimmed V and J ends, which lost 0 bases and 8 bases, there was a span of 13 bases. Germline V lookup: CDR1 MGHRA, CDR2 YSYEKL. CDR3 length equals 15 residues. As DNA, the CDR3 is TGCGCCAGCAGCCAAGATAGGGCAGGCGTCGAAAAACTGTTTTTT. Its translation: CASSQDRAGVEKLFF.

The chain is built from TRBV5-1 and TRBJ1-6; D gene unclear. There are 15 residues in the CDR3. CDR1 is SGHRS and CDR2 is YFSETQ in the germline V gene. V lost 0 bases and J lost 8, with 12 bases in between. The CDR3 reads CASSLEAGGHSPLHF. CDR3 coding DNA: TGCGCCAGCAGCTTGGAGGCAGGTGGCCATTCACCCCTCCACTTT.

The chain joins TRBV6-1 to TRBJ2-6; D gene unclear. Germline V CDR1 and CDR2: MNHNS, SASEGT. Trimming stripped 6 bases from V and 1 base from J, with 10 bases between. The CDR3 runs to 15 residues. The DNA of the CDR3 is TGTGCCAGCAGACCTAAAACTTCTGGGGCCAACGTCCTGACTTTC. Protein: CASRPKTSGANVLTF.

This clone was counted once. The J gene is TRBJ1-2, the V gene TRBV9; D ambiguous. Per the germline V gene, CDR1 is SGDLS and CDR2 is YYNGEE. The CDR3 consists of 13 residues. V was trimmed by 4 bases and J by 1 base, leaving 8 bases between them. The CDR3 sequence is CASSFGLNYGYTF. In nucleotides, the CDR3 is TGTGCCAGCAGCTTCGGGCTTAACTATGGCTACACCTTC. The full variable domain, rest sourced from reference TRBV9 and TRBJ1-2, is DSGVTQTPKHLITATGQRVTLRCSPRSGDLSVYWYQQSLDQGLQFLIQYYNGEERAKGNILERFSAQQFPDLHSELNLSSLELGDSALYFCASSFGLNYGYTFGSGTRLTVV.

This chain connects TRBV5-4 to TRBJ1-4; tentative D call: TRBD1 (6 bases). In germline, CDR1 is SGHNT, CDR2 YYREEE (reference sequence). V was trimmed by 4 bases and J by 8 bases, leaving 18 bases between them. The CDR3 spans 15 residues. The chain's CDR3 is CASSPGQRLEEKLFF. The CDR3 region has the DNA TGTGCCAGCAGCCCCGGACAGCGTCTTGAGGAAAAACTGTTTTTT.

This chain joins TRBV21-1 and TRBJ2-5. The J call is doubtful: the DNA matches TRBJ2-7 better. TRBV21-1 is a recognized pseudogene. This CDR3 contains 12 residues. CDR3 nucleotide sequence: TGTGCCAGCAGCGCCAAAGGTTGCGAGCAGTACTTC. It specifies CASSAKGCEQYF.

The chain is built from TRBV2 and TRBJ1-6; D not certain. The CDR3 loop spans 13 amino acids. CDR1 is SNHLY and CDR2 is FYNNEI in the germline V gene. V was trimmed by 7 bases and J by 10 bases, leaving 14 bases between them. The CDR3 loop reads CASNGGKYSPLHF. The CDR3 nucleotides are TGTGCCAGCAATGGAGGGAAGTACTCACCCCTCCACTTT.

Here the CDR3 reads CASSPGLAGVAYNEQFF. In DNA, the CDR3 is TGTGCCAGCAGTCCGGGACTAGCGGGAGTGGCCTACAATGAGCAGTTCTTC. This sequence joins TRBV7-9 and TRBJ2-1; 14 bases map to TRBD2. The CDR3 extends over 17 amino acids. V dropped 6 bases and J dropped 2; count of bases not matched to a gene: 6. Per the germline V gene, CDR1 is SEHNR and CDR2 is FQNEAQ (reference sequence). Filled out from reference TRBV7-9 and TRBJ2-1, the complete variable domain reads DTGVSQNPRHKITKRGQNVTFRCDPISEHNRLYWYRQTLGQGPEFLTYFQNEAQLEKSRLLSDRFSAERPKGSFSTLEIQRTEQGDSAMYLCASSPGLAGVAYNEQFFGPGTRLTVL.

The V gene is TRBV27, the J gene TRBJ1-3; D gene uncertain. The V gene's germline CDR1 is MNHEY and CDR2 SMNVEV (reference sequence). The CDR3 runs to 14 residues. Trimming cost V 4 bases and J 4 bases, with 11 bases left between them. The chain's CDR3 is CASSSRAEGNTIYF. In DNA form, the CDR3 reads TGTGCCAGCAGTTCCCGGGCCGAGGGAAACACCATATATTTT.

The rearrangement joins TRBV7-3 to TRBJ2-5; D is tentatively TRBD1 or TRBD2 (5 bases each). Germline V CDR1 and CDR2: SGHTA, FQGTGA. The CDR3 loop spans 15 amino acids. Between the trimmed V and J ends, which lost 2 bases and 5 bases, there was a span of 15 bases. CDR3 bases: TGTGCCAGCAGCTTAGCCACCGGGACCGATGAGACCCAGTACTTC. Residues: CASSLATGTDETQYF.

This clone has a count of ten or more. This chain uses TRBV7-6 with TRBJ1-5, with unresolved D. CDR3 size: 15 residues. CDR1 and CDR2 from the germline V gene are SGHVS and FNYEAQ. V lost 3 bases to trimming and J lost 1 base, with 10 bases between them. CDR3 protein: CASSLQWGSNQPQHF. CDR3 DNA: TGTGCCAGCAGCTTGCAATGGGGAAGCAATCAGCCCCAGCATTTT.

The CDR3 region has the DNA TGCGCCAGCAGCGTCCCGTCGTGGGAATCCTACAATGAGCAGTTCTTC. This encodes CASSVPSWESYNEQFF. The chain uses TRBV5-1 and TRBJ2-1, with D hard to call. CDR1 is SGHRS and CDR2 is YFSETQ in the germline V gene. Trimming took 4 bases from V and 1 from J, leaving 15 bases between them. CDR3 length: 16 amino acids.

The V and J genes are TRBV29-1 and TRBJ2-1; 13 bases align to TRBD2. The CDR3 is 15 amino acids. V was clipped by 6 bases and J by 6 bases; unmatched bases: 8. Germline V gene sequence: CDR1 SQVTM, CDR2 ANQGSEA. CDR3 DNA sequence: TGCAGCGTCCGAGGGACTAGCGGGATGCTCAATGAGCAGTTCTTC. Protein sequence: CSVRGTSGMLNEQFF.